This TCR beta chain was identified during a study of early T cells in non-severe SARS-CoV-2 infection. About the study: Unsorted whole-blood RNA was sequenced in bulk, leaving chains unpaired.

Study results and caveats: Database matching using VDJdb favored anti-spike CD8 responses, with private and CD4 specificities left missing.

In its sample, this clonotype was seen a few times. Its antigen is unknown. CDR1 and CDR2 from the germline V gene are SGHDT and YYEEEE. The CDR3 runs to 13 residues. V gave up 4 bases and J gave up 2 bases, with 7 bases separating them. Unique molecular identifiers were affixed to single, distinct cDNA molecules. TCRdb reprocessed the 5' RACE reads via MiXCR and lists one record per CDR3 protein. The repertoire holds roughly 40,000 distinct CDR3 sequences, with roughly 7% as singletons. The chain combines TRBV5-6 with TRBJ2-1, with unresolved D. This TCR was sampled from an adult who was a healthcare worker with PCR-confirmed SARS-CoV-2 infection or an uninfected control (not recorded which). Sequenced input: whole blood. CDR3 region: CASSPPTYNEQFF. The DNA for the CDR3 is TGTGCCAGCAGCCCCCCAACCTACAATGAGCAGTTCTTC.